This TCR beta chain was identified during a study of T cell responses to AZD1222 COVID-19 vaccine. Germline V lookup: CDR1 KGHDR, CDR2 SFDVKD. The CDR3 sequence is 16 residues long. V was cut by 2 bases and J by 3 bases, with 15 bases left in between. Concerning this clone itself: Antigen unknown.

Study-level findings and limits: Increases in Spike-specific TCR breadth and depth were seen after two AZD1222 doses. Seropositive status at baseline applied to only 5 to 7 AZD1222 recipients. Females made up more of the donors, who were largely white British, and clonal diversity may have come out too low. Nearly half of spike-specific TCRs reportedly go after variant regions that carry no mutations.

Produced via immunoSEQ multiplex PCR; TCRdb's table is partial and in-frame only. The table lists about 94,000 clones, nearly 90% of them singletons. The source of this sequence is an adult in good health. V usage is TRBV24-1 and J usage is TRBJ2-5, with D tentatively TRBD1 or TRBD2 (5 bases each). The sample here was peripheral blood, taken on day 0 of AZD1222 vaccination. The CDR3 loop reads CATSDSGPGPEETQYF. Here the CDR3 DNA reads TGTGCCACCAGTGATTCGGGGCCGGGACCCGAAGAGACCCAGTACTTC.